The T cell receptor (beta chain) described here comes from a study of blood T cell repertoires in COVID-19. Turning to the study itself: The study drew acute and convalescent COVID-19 samples from the United States, Italy and Spain. In each case, the material was cDNA or gDNA derived from T cells, B-cell-depleted T cells, or PBMCs.

In the authors' workflow: Amplified reference gene primers provided the basis for estimating nucleated cell counts. The method was immunoSEQ multiplex PCR; TCRdb's version includes in-frame clones alone and lacks a portion of them. V, J and clone size reflect that table, while D and trimming were determined from the DNA. The data show fewer than 150,000 clones, less than 85% seen once. CDR3 length equals 12 residues. The V segment lost 4 bases and the J segment 8 bases; nucleotides outside the gene matches: 2. Material: peripheral blood. The sequence came from a man in his fifties with acute or convalescent COVID-19. The rearrangement joins TRBV12-3 or TRBV12-4 to TRBJ1-1; 9 bases match TRBD1. The CDR3 DNA is TGTGCCAGCAGTTGGGACAGGGAGGAAGCTTTCTTT. Translated, it gives CASSWDREEAFF.